The clone carrying this TCR beta chain was seen only a few times. The antigen is not known. The sample belongs to a study of T-cell memory formation after mild COVID-19. The overall study: The study found TCR clusters largely donor specific. Study conclusions and caveats: A subset of responding clones appeared in pre-infection memory, suggesting cross-reactive memory joined. Day 15 to 85 contracting clones showed balanced CD4/CD8; day 15 to 37 expanders favored CD4+.

The germline V gene encodes CDR1 SGHRS and CDR2 YFSETQ. The J segment lost 6 bases and the V segment lost 4 bases, leaving 4 bases of the junction unmatched. The CDR3 covers 13 residues. 5'RACE primed at constant segments yielded TCR alpha and TCR beta cDNA libraries bearing sample barcodes and UMIs. MiXCR, applied by TCRdb to the 5' RACE reads, yields one record per CDR3 protein. The data hold 550,000 to 700,000 distinct CDR3 sequences, with 15% to 20% observed a single time. The sequence derives from an adult woman who had mild COVID-19 (a few samples of this study predate the infection). Cell type and time point are not known. Sequenced material: PBMCs or a T cell subset sorted from them (not recorded which). V gene TRBV5-1 combines with J gene TRBJ2-7; 10 bases match TRBD1. The CDR3 loop is CASSPWTGGEQYF. CDR3 sequence (DNA): TGCGCCAGCAGCCCCTGGACAGGGGGCGAGCAGTACTTC.